This entry describes one T cell receptor beta chain. Its antigen remains unidentified. This specimen comes from a study of T cell responses to AZD1222 COVID-19 vaccine. TCRdb's table, derived via immunoSEQ multiplex PCR, lists solely in-frame clones and lacks some. The sample consists of nearly 90,000 clones, approximately 86% of them appearing once. Study results and limitations: Spike-spanning, vaccine-associated CD4 TCRs were dominant at 160-218 and 743-854.

Here the sequenced sample was peripheral blood, taken on day 0 of MenACWY control vaccination. This receptor was obtained from an adult in good health.

The CDR3 DNA is TGTGCCAGCAGCTCCTATGTCTCCTATAATTCACCCCTCCACTTT. This sequence encodes CASSSYVSYNSPLHF. The chain carries TRBV11-2 and TRBJ1-6; no clear D gene. The V gene's germline CDR1 is SGHAT and CDR2 FQNNGV. The CDR3 has 15 residues. Trimming cost V 4 bases and J 0 bases, with 7 bases left between them.